Shown below are 3 T cell receptor beta chains from a single sample sequenced in a study of cytomegalovirus exposure and HLA in healthy donors. The study ran its PCR with 60 Vbeta and 13 Jbeta primers. Repertoires were generated with immunoSEQ multiplex PCR, while TCRdb's copy carries only in-frame clones and drops some. The table has 120,000 to 150,000 clones, 80% to 85% seen once. Sequencing input: PBMCs. The receptor set was obtained from a boy younger than 10 in good health and CMV-seronegative.

The CDR3 DNA follows: TGTGCCAGCAGCGACGGGTCAGGGACACCCTATGGCTACACCTTC. Translating it yields CASSDGSGTPYGYTF. The chain uses TRBV6-4 and TRBJ1-2; TRBD1 is a possible D gene (6 bases). The CDR3 spans 15 residues. In germline, CDR1 is MRHNA, CDR2 SNTAGT. Deletions cut 6 bases from V and 4 bases from J, with 18 bases between.

The rearrangement uses TRBV18 and TRBJ1-6, with 8 bases aligning to TRBD1. In germline, CDR1 is KGHSH, CDR2 LQKENI. The V segment lost 2 bases and the J segment 7 bases; nucleotides outside the gene matches: 4. The CDR3 runs 15 residues. The CDR3 loop is CASSPDRGGNSPLHF. In nucleotides, the CDR3 is TGTGCCAGCTCACCAGACAGGGGAGGGAATTCACCCCTCCACTTT.

Notes on this clone: The sample has other DNA sequences that encode this CDR3 too. The chain couples TRBV5-4 to TRBJ2-3; 8 bases agree with TRBD2. CDR3 length equals 16 residues. V was pared by 5 bases and J by 2 bases, with 10 bases of the junction left unmatched. Germline CDR1 SGHNT, CDR2 YYREEE (reference sequence). The CDR3 nucleotides read TGTGCCAGCAGACCCGGGGGGGGCTATCTCACAGATACGCAGTATTTT. It encodes CASRPGGGYLTDTQYF.